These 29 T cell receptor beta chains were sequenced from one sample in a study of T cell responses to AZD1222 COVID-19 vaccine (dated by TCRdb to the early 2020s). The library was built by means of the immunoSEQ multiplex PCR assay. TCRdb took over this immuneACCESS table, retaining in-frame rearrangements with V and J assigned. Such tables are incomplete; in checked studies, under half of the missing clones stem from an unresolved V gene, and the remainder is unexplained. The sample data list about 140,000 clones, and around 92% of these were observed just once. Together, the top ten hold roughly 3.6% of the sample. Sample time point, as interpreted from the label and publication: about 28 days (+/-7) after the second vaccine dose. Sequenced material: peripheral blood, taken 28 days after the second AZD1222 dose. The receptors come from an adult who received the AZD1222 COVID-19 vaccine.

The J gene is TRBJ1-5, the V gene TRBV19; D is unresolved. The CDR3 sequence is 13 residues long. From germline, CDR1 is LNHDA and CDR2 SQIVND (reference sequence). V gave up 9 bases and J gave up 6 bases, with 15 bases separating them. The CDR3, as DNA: TGTGCCAGCTCTAATCAGAGGGCTCAGCCCCAGCATTTT. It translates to CASSNQRAQPQHF.

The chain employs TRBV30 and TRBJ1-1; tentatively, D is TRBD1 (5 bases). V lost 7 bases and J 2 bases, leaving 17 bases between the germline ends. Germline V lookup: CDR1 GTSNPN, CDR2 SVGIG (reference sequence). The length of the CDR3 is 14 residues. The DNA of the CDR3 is TGTGCCTTAGGTCCGGGGCACTTAAACACTGAAGCTTTCTTT. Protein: CALGPGHLNTEAFF.

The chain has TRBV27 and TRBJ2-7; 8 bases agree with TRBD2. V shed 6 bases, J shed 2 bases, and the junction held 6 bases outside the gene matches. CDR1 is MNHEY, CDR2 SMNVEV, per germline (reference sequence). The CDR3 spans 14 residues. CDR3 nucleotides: TGTGCCAGCAGGCCTAGCGGGCATCCCTACGAGCAGTACTTC. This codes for CASRPSGHPYEQYF.

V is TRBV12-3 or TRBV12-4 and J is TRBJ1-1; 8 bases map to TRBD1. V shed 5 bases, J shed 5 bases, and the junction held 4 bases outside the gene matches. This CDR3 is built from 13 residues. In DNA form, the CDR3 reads TGTGCCAGCAGTGATACAGGGGGAACTGAAGCTTTCTTT. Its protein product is CASSDTGGTEAFF.

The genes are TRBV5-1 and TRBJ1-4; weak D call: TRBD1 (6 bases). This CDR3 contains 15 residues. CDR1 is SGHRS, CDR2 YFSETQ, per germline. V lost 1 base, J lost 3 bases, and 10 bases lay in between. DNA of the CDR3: TGCGCCAGCAGCTTGAGGGGGGCGGCTAATGAAAAACTGTTTTTT. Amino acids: CASSLRGAANEKLFF.

CDR3 residues: CASSLAGGQSYTF. CDR3 DNA: TGTGCCAGCAGCTTGGCTGGGGGCCAGAGCTACACCTTC. The rearrangement joins TRBV5-4 to TRBJ1-2, with D possibly TRBD1 on 6 matching bases. Looked up from germline, CDR1 is SGHNT and CDR2 is YYREEE (reference sequence). V was pared by 0 bases and J by 9 bases, with 12 bases between. The CDR3 consists of 13 residues.

CDR3 loop: CAWSVFGPLGTQYF. CDR3 in DNA: TGTGCCTGGAGTGTATTTGGCCCACTGGGTACCCAGTACTTC. This chain joins TRBV30 and TRBJ2-5, with D hard to call. Trimming took 0 bases from V and 8 from J, leaving 16 bases between them. Germline CDR1 reads GTSNPN; CDR2 reads SVGIG (reference sequence). The CDR3 is made up of 14 amino acids.

The CDR3 coding sequence is TGCAGTGCTAGTCGCGAGAGCTCTGGAAACACCATATATTTT. Amino acids: CSASRESSGNTIYF. The chain links TRBV20-1 to TRBJ1-3; D uncertain. Trimming cost V 3 bases and J 0 bases, with 9 bases left between them. Germline V gene lookup returns CDR1 DFQATT and CDR2 SNEGSKA (reference sequence). The CDR3 sequence is 14 residues long.

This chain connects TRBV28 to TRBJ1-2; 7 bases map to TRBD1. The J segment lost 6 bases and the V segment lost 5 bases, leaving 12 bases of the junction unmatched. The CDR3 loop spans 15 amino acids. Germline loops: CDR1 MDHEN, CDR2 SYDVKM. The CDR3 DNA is TGTGCCAGCAGTACGATCTTGACAGGGTTCCATGGCTACACCTTC. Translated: CASSTILTGFHGYTF.

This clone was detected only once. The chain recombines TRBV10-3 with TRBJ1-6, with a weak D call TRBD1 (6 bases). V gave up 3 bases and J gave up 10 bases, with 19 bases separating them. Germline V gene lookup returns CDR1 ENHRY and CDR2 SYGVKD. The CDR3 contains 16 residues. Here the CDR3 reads CAISESQGQGRSPLHF. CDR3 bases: TGTGCCATCAGTGAATCCCAGGGGCAGGGGAGGTCACCCCTCCACTTT.

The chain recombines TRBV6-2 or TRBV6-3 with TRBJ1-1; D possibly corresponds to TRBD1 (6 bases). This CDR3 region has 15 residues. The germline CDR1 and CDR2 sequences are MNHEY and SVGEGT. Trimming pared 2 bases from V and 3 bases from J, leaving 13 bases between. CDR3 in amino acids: CASSYRARGHTEAFF. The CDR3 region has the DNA TGTGCCAGCAGTTACCGCGCCAGGGGCCACACTGAAGCTTTCTTT.

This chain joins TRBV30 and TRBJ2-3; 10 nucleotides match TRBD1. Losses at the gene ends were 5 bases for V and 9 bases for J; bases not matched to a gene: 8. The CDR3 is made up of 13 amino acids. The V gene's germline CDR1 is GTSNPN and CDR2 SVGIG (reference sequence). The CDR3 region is CAWAGQGGQTQYF. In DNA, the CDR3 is TGTGCCTGGGCTGGACAGGGGGGACAAACGCAGTATTTT.

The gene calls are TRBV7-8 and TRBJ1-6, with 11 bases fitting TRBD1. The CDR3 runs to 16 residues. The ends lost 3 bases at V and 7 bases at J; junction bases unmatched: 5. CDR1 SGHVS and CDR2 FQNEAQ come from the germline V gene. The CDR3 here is CASSFMGQGVNSPLHF. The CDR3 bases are TGTGCCAGCAGCTTTATGGGACAGGGGGTAAATTCACCCCTCCACTTT.

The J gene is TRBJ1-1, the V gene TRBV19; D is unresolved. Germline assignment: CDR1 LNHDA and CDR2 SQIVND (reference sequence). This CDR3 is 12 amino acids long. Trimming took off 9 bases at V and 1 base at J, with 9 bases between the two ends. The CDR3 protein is CASGVGNTEAFF. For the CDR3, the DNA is TGTGCCAGCGGGGTAGGGAACACTGAAGCTTTCTTT.

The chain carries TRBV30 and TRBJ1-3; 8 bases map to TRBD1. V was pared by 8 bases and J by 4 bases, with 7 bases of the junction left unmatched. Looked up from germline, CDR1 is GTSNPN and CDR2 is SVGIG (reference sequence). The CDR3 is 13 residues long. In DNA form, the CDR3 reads TGTGCCGAACACAGGGGGTCAGGAAACACCATATATTTT. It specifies CAEHRGSGNTIYF.

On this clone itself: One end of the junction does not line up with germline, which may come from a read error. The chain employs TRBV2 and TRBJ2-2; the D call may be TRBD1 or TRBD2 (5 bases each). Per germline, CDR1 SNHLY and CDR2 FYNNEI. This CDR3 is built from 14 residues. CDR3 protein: CASSVQGGTGELLF. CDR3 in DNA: TGTGCCAGCAGTGTTCAGGGCGGAACCGGGGAGCTGCTTTTT.

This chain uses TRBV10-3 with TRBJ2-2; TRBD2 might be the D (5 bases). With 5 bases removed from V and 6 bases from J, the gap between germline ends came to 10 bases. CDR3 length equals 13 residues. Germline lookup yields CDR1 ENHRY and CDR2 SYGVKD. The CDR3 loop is CAISPEEAGELFF. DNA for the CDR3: TGTGCCATCAGTCCCGAGGAGGCCGGGGAGCTGTTTTTT.

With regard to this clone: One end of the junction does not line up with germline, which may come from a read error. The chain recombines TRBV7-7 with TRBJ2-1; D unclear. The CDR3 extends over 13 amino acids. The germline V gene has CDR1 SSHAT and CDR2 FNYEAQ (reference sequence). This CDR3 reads CASSLVVSGEQFF. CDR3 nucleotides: TGTGCTAGCAGCTTAGTAGTCTCGGGTGAGCAGTTCTTC.

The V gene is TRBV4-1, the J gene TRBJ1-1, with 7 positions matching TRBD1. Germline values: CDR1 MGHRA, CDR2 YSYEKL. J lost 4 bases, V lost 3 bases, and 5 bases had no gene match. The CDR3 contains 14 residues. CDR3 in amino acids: CASSHRQGGTEAFF. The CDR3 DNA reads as TGCGCCAGCAGCCACAGACAGGGTGGCACTGAAGCTTTCTTT.

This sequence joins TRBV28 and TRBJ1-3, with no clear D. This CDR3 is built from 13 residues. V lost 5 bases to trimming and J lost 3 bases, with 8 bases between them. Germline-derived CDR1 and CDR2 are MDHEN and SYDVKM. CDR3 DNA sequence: TGTGCCAGCAGTCGAACCAATGGAAACACCATATATTTT. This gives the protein CASSRTNGNTIYF.

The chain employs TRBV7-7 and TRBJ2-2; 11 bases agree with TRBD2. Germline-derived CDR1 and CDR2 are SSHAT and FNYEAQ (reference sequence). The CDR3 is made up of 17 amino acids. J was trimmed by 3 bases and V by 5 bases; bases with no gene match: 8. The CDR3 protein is CASSPRLAGRDTGELFF. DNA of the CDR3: TGTGCCAGCAGCCCGCGACTAGCGGGACGGGACACCGGGGAGCTGTTTTTT.

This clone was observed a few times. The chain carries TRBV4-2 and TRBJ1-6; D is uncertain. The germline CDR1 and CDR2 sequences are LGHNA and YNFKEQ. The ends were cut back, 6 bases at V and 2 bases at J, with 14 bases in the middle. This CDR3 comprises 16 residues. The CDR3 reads CASRRLGGPYNSPLHF. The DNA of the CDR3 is TGTGCCAGCAGAAGATTGGGTGGGCCCTATAATTCACCCCTCCACTTT.

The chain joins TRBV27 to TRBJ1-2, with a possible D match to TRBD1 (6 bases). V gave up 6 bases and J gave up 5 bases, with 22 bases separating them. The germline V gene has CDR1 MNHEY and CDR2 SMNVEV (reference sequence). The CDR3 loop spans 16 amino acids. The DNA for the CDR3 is TGTGCCAGCAGCCCAGCGGACGGGGACAACCTTTATGGCTACACCTTC. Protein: CASSPADGDNLYGYTF.

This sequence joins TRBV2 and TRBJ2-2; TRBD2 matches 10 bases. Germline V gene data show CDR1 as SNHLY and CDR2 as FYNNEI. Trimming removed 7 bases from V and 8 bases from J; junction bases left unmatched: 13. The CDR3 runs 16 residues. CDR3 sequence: CASTPWLAGVGGELFF. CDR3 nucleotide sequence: TGTGCCAGCACCCCTTGGCTAGCGGGAGTAGGGGGGGAGCTGTTTTTT.

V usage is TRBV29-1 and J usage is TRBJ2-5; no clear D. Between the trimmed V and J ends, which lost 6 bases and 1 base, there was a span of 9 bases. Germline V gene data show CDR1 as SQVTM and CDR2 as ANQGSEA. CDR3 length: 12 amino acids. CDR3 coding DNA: TGCAGCGTCAGCGCTTTCCAAGAGACCCAGTACTTC. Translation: CSVSAFQETQYF.

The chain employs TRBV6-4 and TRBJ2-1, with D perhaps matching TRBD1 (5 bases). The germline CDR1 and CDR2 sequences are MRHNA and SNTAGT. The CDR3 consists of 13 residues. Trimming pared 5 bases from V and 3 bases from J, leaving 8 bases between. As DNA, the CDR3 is TGTGCCAGCAGTTTAGACAGCTACAATGAGCAGTTCTTC. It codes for CASSLDSYNEQFF.

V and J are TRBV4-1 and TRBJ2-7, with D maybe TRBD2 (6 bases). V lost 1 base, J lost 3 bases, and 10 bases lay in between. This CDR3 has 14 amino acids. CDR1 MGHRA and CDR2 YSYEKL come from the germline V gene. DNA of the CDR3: TGCGCCAGCAGCCAAGGGCGGGGCGTCTACGAGCAGTACTTC. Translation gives CASSQGRGVYEQYF.

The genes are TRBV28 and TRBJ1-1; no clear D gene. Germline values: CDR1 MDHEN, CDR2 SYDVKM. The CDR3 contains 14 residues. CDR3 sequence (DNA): TGTGCAACCAACCAGAGATCCGGATTGAAAGAAGCTTTCTTT. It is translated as CATNQRSGLKEAFF.

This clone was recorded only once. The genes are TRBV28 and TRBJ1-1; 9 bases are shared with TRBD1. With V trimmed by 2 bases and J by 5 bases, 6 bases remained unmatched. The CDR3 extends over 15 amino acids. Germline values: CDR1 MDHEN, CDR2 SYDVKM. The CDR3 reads CASSLRGQGRTEAFF. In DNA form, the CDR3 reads TGTGCCAGCAGTTTAAGGGGACAGGGCCGGACTGAAGCTTTCTTT. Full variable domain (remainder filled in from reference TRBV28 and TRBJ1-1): DVKVTQSSRYLVKRTGEKVFLECVQDMDHENMFWYRQDPGLGLRLIYFSYDVKMKEKGDIPEGYSVSREKKERFSLILESASTNQTSMYLCASSLRGQGRTEAFFGQGTRLTVV.